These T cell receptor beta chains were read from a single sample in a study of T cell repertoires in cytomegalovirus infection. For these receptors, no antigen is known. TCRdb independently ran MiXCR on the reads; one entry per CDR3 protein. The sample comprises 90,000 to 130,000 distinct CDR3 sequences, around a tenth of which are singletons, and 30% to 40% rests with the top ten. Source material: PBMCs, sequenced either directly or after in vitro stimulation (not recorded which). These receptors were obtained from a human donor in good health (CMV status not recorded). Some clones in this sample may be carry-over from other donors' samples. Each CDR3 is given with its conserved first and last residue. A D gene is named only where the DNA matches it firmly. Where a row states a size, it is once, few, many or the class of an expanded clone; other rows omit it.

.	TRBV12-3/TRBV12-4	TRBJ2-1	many	TGTGCCAGCAGTGGCCCGGAGGGATGGTATGAGCAGTTCTTC	CASSGPEGWYEQFF
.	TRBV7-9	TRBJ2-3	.	TGTGCCAGCAGCCTAATGGACAGCACATATACGCAGTATTTT	CASSLMDSTYTQYF
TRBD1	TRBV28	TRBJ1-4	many	TGTGCCAGCAGTCCTTCGGACAGGGGGCAGGGGGAAAAACTGTTTTTT	CASSPSDRGQGEKLFF
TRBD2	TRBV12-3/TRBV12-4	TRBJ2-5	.	TGTGCCGGCAGCGGGGGAGAGACCCAGTACTTC	CAGSGGETQYF
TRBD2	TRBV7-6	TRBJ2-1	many	TGTGCCAGCAGCTTAGTTGGCGGGAGCTCCTACAATGAGCAGTTCTTC	CASSLVGGSSYNEQFF
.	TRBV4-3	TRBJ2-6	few	TGCGCCAGCAGCCAAGACGTCTACTCTGGGGCCAACGTCCTGACTTTC	CASSQDVYSGANVLTF
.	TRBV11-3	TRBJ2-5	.	TGTGCCAGCAGCTTAAGACCCACCCAAGAGACCCAGTACTTC	CASSLRPTQETQYF
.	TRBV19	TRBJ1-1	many	TGTGCCAGTAACAGGATCTCGAACACTGAAGCTTTCTTT	CASNRISNTEAFF
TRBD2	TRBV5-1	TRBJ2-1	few	TGCGCCAGCATAGGACTAGCGGGAGTGGAGCAGTTCTTC	CASIGLAGVEQFF
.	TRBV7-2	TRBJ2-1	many	TGTGCCAGCAGCCCAGCGAGTCCCAGCTCCTACAATGAGCAGTTCTTC	CASSPASPSSYNEQFF
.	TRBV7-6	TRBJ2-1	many	TGTGCCAGCAGCTTCAACTCGGGACACCTCAAAAGAGAGAATGAGCAGTTCTTC	CASSFNSGHLKRENEQFF
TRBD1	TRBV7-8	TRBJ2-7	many	TGTGCCAGCAGCCCAGGACAGGGGATTTCCTACGAGCAGTACTTC	CASSPGQGISYEQYF
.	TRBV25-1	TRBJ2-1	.	TGTGCCAGCAGTGAATGGACCCACCTGGAGGGAACAGGGAGTAATGAGCAGTTCTTC	CASSEWTHLEGTGSNEQFF
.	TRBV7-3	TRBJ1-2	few	TGTGCCAGCAGCTTACCATTCGGGTCCACCTATGGCTACACCTTC	CASSLPFGSTYGYTF
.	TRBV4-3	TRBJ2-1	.	TGCGCCAGCAGCCAAGATAGCTCCCTATACAATGAGCAGTTCTTC	CASSQDSSLYNEQFF